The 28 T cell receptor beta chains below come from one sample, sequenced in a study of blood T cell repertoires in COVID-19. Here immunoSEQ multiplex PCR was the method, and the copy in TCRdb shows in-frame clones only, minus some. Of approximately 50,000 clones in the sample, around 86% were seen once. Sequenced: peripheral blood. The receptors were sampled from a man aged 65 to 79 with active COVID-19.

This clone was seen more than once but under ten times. This chain's CDR3 is CASSPDRDNTIYF. CDR3 bases: TGTGCCAGCTCACCAGACAGGGATAACACCATATATTTT. The V gene is TRBV18, the J gene TRBJ1-3; 7 nucleotides line up with TRBD1. V was pared by 2 bases and J by 7 bases, with 2 bases of the junction left unmatched. The CDR3 loop spans 13 amino acids. CDR1 is KGHSH and CDR2 is LQKENI in the germline V gene. Full variable domain (rest looked up from reference TRBV18 and TRBJ1-3): NAGVMQNPRHLVRRRGQEARLRCSPMKGHSHVYWYRQLPEEGLKFMVYLQKENIIDESGMPKERFSAEFPKEGPSILRIQQVVRGDSAAYFCASSPDRDNTIYFGEGSWLTVV.

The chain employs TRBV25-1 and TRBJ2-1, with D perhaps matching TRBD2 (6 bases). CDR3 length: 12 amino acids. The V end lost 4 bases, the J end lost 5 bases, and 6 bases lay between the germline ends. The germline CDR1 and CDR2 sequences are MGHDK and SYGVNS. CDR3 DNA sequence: TGTGCCAGCAGTGGGGGGGACAATGAGCAGTTCTTC. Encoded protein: CASSGGDNEQFF.

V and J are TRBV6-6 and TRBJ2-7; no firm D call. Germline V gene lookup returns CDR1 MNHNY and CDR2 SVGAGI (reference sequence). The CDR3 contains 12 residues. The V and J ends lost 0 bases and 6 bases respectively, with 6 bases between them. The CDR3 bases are TGTGCCAGCAGTTACTCCAATTCCGAGCAGTACTTC. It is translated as CASSYSNSEQYF.

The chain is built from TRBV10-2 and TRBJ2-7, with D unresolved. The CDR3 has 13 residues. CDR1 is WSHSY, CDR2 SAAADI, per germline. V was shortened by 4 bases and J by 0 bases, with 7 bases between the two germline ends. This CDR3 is CASSGSSSYEQYF. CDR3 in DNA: TGCGCCAGCAGTGGGTCTAGCTCCTACGAGCAGTACTTC.

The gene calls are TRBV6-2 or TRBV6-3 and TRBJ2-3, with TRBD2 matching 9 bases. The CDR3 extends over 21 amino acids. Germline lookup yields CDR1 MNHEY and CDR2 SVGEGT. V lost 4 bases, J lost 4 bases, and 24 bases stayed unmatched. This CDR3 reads CASSFTAGGQPTHLNPDTQYF. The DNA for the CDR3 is TGTGCCAGCAGTTTTACAGCGGGGGGTCAACCTACTCATCTCAATCCAGATACGCAGTATTTT.

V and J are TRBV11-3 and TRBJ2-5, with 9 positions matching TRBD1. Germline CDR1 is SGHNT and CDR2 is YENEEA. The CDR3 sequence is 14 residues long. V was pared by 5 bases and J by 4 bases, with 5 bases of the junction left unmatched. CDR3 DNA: TGTGCCAGCAGCGAACAGGGGGCACGAGAGACCCAGTACTTC. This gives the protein CASSEQGARETQYF.

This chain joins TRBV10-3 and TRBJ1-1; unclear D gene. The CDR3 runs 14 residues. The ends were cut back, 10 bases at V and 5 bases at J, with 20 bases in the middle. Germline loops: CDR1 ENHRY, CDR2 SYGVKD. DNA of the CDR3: TGTGCCACCCGAACGGGAGGCCGGGAAACTGAAGCTTTCTTT. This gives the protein CATRTGGRETEAFF.

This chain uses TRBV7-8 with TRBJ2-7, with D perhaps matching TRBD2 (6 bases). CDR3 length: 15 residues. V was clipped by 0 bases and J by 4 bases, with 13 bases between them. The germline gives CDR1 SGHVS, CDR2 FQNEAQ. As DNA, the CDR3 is TGTGCCAGCAGCTTAGCGGACGGAGGGAGGTACGAGCAGTACTTC. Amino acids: CASSLADGGRYEQYF.

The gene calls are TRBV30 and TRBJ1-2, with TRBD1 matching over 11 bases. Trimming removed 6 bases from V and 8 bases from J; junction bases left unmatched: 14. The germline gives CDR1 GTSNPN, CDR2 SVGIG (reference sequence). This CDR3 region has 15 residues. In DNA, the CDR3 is TGTGCCTGCCTACCCGGGACAGGGGGTGTGGGCGGCTACACCTTC. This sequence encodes CACLPGTGGVGGYTF.

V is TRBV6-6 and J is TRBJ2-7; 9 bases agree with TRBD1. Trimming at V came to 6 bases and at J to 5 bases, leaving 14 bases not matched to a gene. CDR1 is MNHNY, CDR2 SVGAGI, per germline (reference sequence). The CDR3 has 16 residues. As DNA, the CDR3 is TGTGCCAGCAGAACAATTACAGGACAGGGGTTGAACGAGCAGTACTTC. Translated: CASRTITGQGLNEQYF.

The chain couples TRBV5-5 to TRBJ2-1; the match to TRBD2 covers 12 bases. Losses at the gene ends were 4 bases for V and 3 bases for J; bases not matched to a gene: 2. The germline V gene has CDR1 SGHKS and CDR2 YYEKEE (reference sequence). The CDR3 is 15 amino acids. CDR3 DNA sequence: TGTGCCAGCAGCCCGACTAGCGGGAGCTACAATGAGCAGTTCTTC. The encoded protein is CASSPTSGSYNEQFF. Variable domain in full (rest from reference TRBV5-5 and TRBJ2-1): DAGVTQSPTHLIKTRGQQVTLRCSPISGHKSVSWYQQVLGQGPQFIFQYYEKEERGRGNFPDRFSARQFPNYSSELNVNALLLGDSALYLCASSPTSGSYNEQFFGPGTRLTVL.

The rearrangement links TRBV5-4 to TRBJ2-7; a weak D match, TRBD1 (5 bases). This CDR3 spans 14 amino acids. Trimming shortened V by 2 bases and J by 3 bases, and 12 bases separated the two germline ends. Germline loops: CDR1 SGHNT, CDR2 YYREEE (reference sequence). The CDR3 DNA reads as TGTGCCAGCAGCTTAGGGCAGGGTCTCTACGAGCAGTACTTC. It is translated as CASSLGQGLYEQYF.

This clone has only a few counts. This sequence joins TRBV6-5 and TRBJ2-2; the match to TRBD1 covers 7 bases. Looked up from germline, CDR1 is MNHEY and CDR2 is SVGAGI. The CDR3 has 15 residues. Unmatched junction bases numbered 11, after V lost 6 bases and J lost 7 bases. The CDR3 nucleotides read TGTGCCAGCAGACCGCGGCGAGGGGGCGTCGGGGAGCTGTTTTTT. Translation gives CASRPRRGGVGELFF.

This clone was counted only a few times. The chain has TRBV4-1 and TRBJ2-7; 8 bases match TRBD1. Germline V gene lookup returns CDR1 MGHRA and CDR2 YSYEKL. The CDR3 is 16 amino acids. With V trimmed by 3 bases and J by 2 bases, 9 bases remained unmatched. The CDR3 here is CASSQARGQAAYEQYF. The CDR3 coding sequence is TGCGCCAGCAGCCAGGCTCGGGGACAGGCTGCCTACGAGCAGTACTTC.

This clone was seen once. The CDR3 DNA sequence: TGTGCCACCAGCTGGGGACAGGGGGCCCAGTGGGGTCAGCCCCAGCATTTT. Its translation: CATSWGQGAQWGQPQHF. This chain connects TRBV15 to TRBJ1-5; 12 bases line up with TRBD1. Looked up from germline, CDR1 is LNHNV and CDR2 is YYDKDF (reference sequence). The junction had 11 bases not matched to a gene; V was cut back by 5 bases and J by 6 bases. The CDR3 totals 17 residues.

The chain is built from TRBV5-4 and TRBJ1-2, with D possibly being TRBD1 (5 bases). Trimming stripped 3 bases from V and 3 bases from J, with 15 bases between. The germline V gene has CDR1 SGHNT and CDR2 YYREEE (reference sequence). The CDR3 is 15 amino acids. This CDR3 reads CASSSFDRAYYGYTF. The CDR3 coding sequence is TGTGCCAGCAGCTCATTTGACAGAGCCTACTATGGCTACACCTTC. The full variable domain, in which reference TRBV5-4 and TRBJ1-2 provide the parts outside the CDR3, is ETGVTQSPTHLIKTRGQQVTLRCSSQSGHNTVSWYQQALGQGPQFIFQYYREEENGRGNFPPRFSGLQFPNYSSELNVNALELDDSALYLCASSSFDRAYYGYTFGSGTRLTVV.

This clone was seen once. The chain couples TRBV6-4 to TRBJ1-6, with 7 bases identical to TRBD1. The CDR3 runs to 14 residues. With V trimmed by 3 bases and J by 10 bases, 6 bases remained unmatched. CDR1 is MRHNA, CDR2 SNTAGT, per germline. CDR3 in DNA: TGTGCCAGCAGTGAAACAGGGGAAGACTCACCCCTCCACTTT. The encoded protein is CASSETGEDSPLHF.

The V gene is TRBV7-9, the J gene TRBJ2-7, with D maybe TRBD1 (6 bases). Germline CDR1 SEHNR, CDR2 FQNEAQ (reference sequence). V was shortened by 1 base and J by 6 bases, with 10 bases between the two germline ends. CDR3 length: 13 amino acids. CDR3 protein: CASSLVQGGEQYF. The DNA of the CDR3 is TGTGCCAGCAGCTTAGTACAGGGCGGCGAGCAGTACTTC.

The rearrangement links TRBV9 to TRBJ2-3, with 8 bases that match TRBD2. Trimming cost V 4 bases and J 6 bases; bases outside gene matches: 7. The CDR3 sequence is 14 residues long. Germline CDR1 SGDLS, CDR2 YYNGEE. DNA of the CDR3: TGTGCCAGCAGCACCTCGGGGGGGCTGGATACGCAGTATTTT. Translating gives CASSTSGGLDTQYF.

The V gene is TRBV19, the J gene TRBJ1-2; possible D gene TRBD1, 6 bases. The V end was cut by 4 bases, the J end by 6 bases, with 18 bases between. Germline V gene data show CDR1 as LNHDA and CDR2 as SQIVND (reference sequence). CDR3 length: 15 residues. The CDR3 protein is CASSNSGGRRNGYTF. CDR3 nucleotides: TGTGCCAGTAGTAATAGCGGGGGCAGGAGGAATGGCTACACCTTC.

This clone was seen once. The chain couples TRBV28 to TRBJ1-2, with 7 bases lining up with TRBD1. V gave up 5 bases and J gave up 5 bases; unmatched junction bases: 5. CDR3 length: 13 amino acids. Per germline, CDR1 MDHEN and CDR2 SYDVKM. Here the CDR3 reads CASSTGTVYGYTF. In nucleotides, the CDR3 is TGTGCCAGCAGTACCGGGACAGTTTATGGCTACACCTTC.

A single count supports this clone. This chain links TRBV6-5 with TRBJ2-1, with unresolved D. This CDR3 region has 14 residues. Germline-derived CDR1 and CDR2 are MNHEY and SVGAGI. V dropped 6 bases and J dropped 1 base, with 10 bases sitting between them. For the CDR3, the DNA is TGTGCCAGCAGCCTACCGGGTTCCTACAATGAGCAGTTCTTC. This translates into CASSLPGSYNEQFF.

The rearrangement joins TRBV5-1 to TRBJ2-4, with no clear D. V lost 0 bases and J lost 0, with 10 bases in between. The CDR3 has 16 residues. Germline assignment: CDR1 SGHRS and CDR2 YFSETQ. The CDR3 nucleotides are TGCGCCAGCAGCTTGGAAACTGCTCTAGCCAAAAACATTCAGTACTTC. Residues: CASSLETALAKNIQYF. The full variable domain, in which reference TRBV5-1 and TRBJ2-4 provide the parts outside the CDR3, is KAGVTQTPRYLIKTRGQQVTLSCSPISGHRSVSWYQQTPGQGLQFLFEYFSETQRNKGNFPGRFSGRQFSNSRSEMNVSTLELGDSALYLCASSLETALAKNIQYFGAGTRLSVL.

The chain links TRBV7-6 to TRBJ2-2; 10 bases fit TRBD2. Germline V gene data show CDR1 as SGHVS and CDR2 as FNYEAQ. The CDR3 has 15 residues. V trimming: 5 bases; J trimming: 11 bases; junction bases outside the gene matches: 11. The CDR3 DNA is TGTGCCAGCAGCCGGAGGGAGCGGGGGGGCGCAGAGCTGTTTTTT. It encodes CASSRRERGGAELFF.

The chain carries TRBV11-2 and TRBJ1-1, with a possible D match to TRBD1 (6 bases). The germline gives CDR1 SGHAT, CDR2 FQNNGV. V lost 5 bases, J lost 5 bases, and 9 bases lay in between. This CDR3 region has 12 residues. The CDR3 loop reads CASSEGGTEAFF. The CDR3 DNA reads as TGTGCCAGCAGCGAAGGGGGAACTGAAGCTTTCTTT.

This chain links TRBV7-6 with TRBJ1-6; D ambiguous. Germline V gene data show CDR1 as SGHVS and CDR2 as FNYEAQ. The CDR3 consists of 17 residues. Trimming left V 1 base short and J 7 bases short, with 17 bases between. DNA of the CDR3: TGTGCCAGCAGCTTAGACCGGGAGGTGGGGATAAATTCACCCCTCCACTTT. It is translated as CASSLDREVGINSPLHF.

The CDR3 loop is CASSLNRVNSGYTF. CDR3 DNA sequence: TGTGCCAGCAGCTTAAACAGGGTGAATAGTGGCTACACCTTC. The rearrangement links TRBV11-2 to TRBJ1-2, with D tentatively TRBD1 (6 bases). The CDR3 contains 14 residues. The V gene's germline CDR1 is SGHAT and CDR2 FQNNGV. The V end lost 2 bases, the J end lost 7 bases, and 14 bases lay between the germline ends. Looking up the rest from reference TRBV11-2 and TRBJ1-2 gives the full variable domain: EAGVAQSPRYKIIEKRQSVAFWCNPISGHATLYWYQQILGQGPKLLIQFQNNGVVDDSQLPKDRFSAERLKGVDSTLKIQPAKLEDSAVYLCASSLNRVNSGYTFGSGTRLTVV.

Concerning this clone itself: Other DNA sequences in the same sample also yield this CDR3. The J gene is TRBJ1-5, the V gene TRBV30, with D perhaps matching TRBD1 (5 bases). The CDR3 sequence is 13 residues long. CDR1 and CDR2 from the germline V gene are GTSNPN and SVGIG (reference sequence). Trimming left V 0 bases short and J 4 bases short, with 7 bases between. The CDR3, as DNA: TGTGCCTGGAGTGTAAGGGGAAATCAGCCCCAGCATTTT. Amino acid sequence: CAWSVRGNQPQHF.